What follows is one TCR beta chain and its context. This record belongs to a study of control samples from healthy donors and cancer patients. Germline CDR1 KGHSH, CDR2 LQKENI. The CDR3 has 15 amino acids. Trimming removed 5 bases from V and 4 bases from J; junction bases left unmatched: 5. Measured with immunoSEQ multiplex PCR; TCRdb has only the in-frame clones, and not every one. This table holds 170,000 or so clones, approximately 90% found once. This TCR was recovered from a man aged 30 to 39 in good health. The rearrangement uses TRBV18 and TRBJ2-3; TRBD1 aligns across 11 bases. Sequencing used blood. DNA for the CDR3: TGTGCCAGCTCATCCGGACAGGGGGCGGCAGATACGCAGTATTTT. The encoded protein is CASSSGQGAADTQYF.